This note documents a single T cell receptor (beta chain) sequence. This clone was counted a single time. Its antigen target is currently unknown. No qualities accompany the bases; no much larger clone lies one base away. Patients with autoimmune disease history or receiving systemic immunosuppression were excluded from the trial. Peripheral blood for TCR sequencing was collected from all dose cohorts at baseline, on cycle 4 day 1, and on cycle 7 day 1. The samples were drawn from a first-in-human, open-label, multicenter phase I dose-escalation trial of ivuxolimab. Adults with locally advanced or metastatic melanoma, renal cell, hepatocellular, or head and neck squamous cell carcinoma were enrolled in the trial. CD4+ and CD8+ T cells were sorted separately from peripheral blood before TCR sequencing. This sample stems from a study of OX40 agonist ivuxolimab in advanced cancers. Background on the whole study: Ivuxolimab, which targeted the costimulatory receptor OX40 (CD134), was an agonistic, fully human IgG2 monoclonal antibody. Prior anti-PD-1, anti-PD-L1 or anti-CTLA-4 therapy was permitted, and approximately 42% of dose-escalation patients had received checkpoint inhibitors. The purpose of peripheral TCRbeta sequencing was to test whether ivuxolimab changed TCR sequence diversity and led to clonal T-cell expansion. Intravenous ivuxolimab was administered to patients every 2 weeks at six dose levels: 0.01, 0.1, 0.3, 1.5, 3 and 10 mg/kg. In the dose-escalation cohort, roughly four fifths of patients were male, and the mean age was approximately 64 years, with a range of roughly 20 to 80. Of the roughly 54 patients in dose escalation, about 20 had hepatocellular carcinoma, around 15 had melanoma, 9 had renal cell carcinoma and 9 had head and neck cancer. Partial responses occurred in three dose-escalation patients, of whom one had hepatocellular carcinoma and two had cutaneous melanoma. The paper reports the monotherapy dose-escalation portion (N = 52 patients) of the phase I ivuxolimab trial.

What the study reported, not specific to this receptor: Low levels of normalized T-cell clonal expansion were also shown by some nonresponding patients. After ivuxolimab, CD8+ T cells had more expanded clones than CD4+ T cells on average. At doses from 0.1 to 3.0 mg/kg, clonal expansion was seen in both CD4+ and CD8+ blood T cells between baseline and week 6. In the 0.1-3.0 mg/kg groups, partial responders had among the lowest normalized peripheral clonal expansion, particularly in CD8+ T cells. Antigen specificity was not determined for the clonally expanded peripheral T cells.

Genomic DNA was extracted from sorted cells for sequencing of the TCRbeta CDR3 region. TCRbeta CDR3 regions were sequenced using the immunoSEQ Assay. In TCRdb, the immuneACCESS table is reduced to in-frame sequences with V and J assigned. These tables do not hold every clone; where another copy was compared, an unresolved V gene accounts for under half, and the others remain unexplained. In this sample the table shows 45,000 to 55,000 clones, roughly 94% of which occur a single time. Jointly, the top ten make up roughly 12% of the sample. The CDR3, from cysteine to phenylalanine, totals 16 residues. The sequence is cut down to CDR3 DNA, 48 bases in frame from base 1. CDR1 SGHDT and CDR2 YYEEEE are derived from the germline V gene. V and J lose 4 bases and 2 bases, and a span of 19 bases separates them.

The specimen was CD4+ or CD8+ T cells sorted from blood, collected in a trial of the OX40 agonist ivuxolimab. The chain is assembled from TRBV5-6 and TRBJ2-7; TRBD1 could be the D gene, as 6 bases match. This TCR was recovered from an adult with an advanced solid tumor such as melanoma, head and neck, liver or kidney cancer. The base sequence is TGTGCCAGCAGCCGATGGGACACTTCTCCCGCCTACGAGCAGTACTTC. Translated, it reads CASSRWDTSPAYEQYF.